Listed below are T cell receptor beta chains from one sample, sequenced in a study of blood T cell repertoires in COVID-19. This table comes from immunoSEQ multiplex PCR, and its TCRdb copy is limited to in-frame clones, with some not included. The repertoire holds about 220,000 clones, with more than 65% as singletons. Specimen: peripheral blood. These TCRs come from a man aged 45 to 65 with active or convalescent COVID-19. The CDR3 runs from the conserved cysteine through the conserved F or W. D genes are given only for firm matches. Some rows have no size entry. The others give once, few or many, or a class for an expanded clone.

D	V	J	size	DNA	CDR3
NA	TRBV6-2/TRBV6-3	TRBJ2-1	NA	TGTGCCAGCAGTTCCCAGTGGACACCTTCTGAGCAGTTCTTC	CASSSQWTPSEQFF
NA	TRBV6-5	TRBJ1-2	NA	TGTGCCAGCAGTTACACTGGAGGAGGGGCACACTATGGCTACACCTTC	CASSYTGGGAHYGYTF
NA	TRBV28	TRBJ1-2	NA	TGTGCCAGCAGTCCAAGGGGATCGAACTATGGCTACACCTTC	CASSPRGSNYGYTF
TRBD1	TRBV6-5	TRBJ1-2	once	TGTGCCAGCACCGGGGGACAGGGGTGGGACTATGGCTACACCTTC	CASTGGQGWDYGYTF
TRBD1	TRBV7-2	TRBJ1-2	NA	TGTGCCAGCAGCCCTACAGGGGATGGCTACACCTTC	CASSPTGDGYTF
TRBD1	TRBV28	TRBJ1-2	NA	TGTGCCAGCAGATCCGGGACAGGGTCTGGCTACACCTTC	CASRSGTGSGYTF
NA	TRBV2	TRBJ1-1	NA	TGTGCCAGCAGTGACGAGATGAACACTGAAGCTTTCTTT	CASSDEMNTEAFF
NA	TRBV28	TRBJ2-5	NA	TGTGCCAGCTCAGGGGTCACGTACCAAGAGACCCAGTACTTC	CASSGVTYQETQYF
TRBD2	TRBV25-1	TRBJ2-3	NA	TGTGCCAGCAGTGGCCCCCTAGCGGGGGGCACAGATACGCAGTATTTT	CASSGPLAGGTDTQYF
NA	TRBV19	TRBJ2-3	NA	TGTGCCAGTAGTTGGGGGGTTACAGATACGCAGTATTTT	CASSWGVTDTQYF
TRBD1	TRBV27	TRBJ2-2	once	TGTGCCAGCAGTTTCGACAGGGCTCCCGGGGAGCTGTTTTTT	CASSFDRAPGELFF
TRBD1	TRBV4-1	TRBJ1-1	NA	TGCGCCAGCAGCCATGAAGACAGGGGGAACACTGAAGCTTTCTTT	CASSHEDRGNTEAFF
TRBD2	TRBV27	TRBJ2-1	NA	TGTGCCAGCAGTTTATCCCCGCCCGGGACTAGCGGGAGGATAGCCTACAATGAGCAGTTCTTC	CASSLSPPGTSGRIAYNEQFF
NA	TRBV19	TRBJ2-6	NA	TGTGCCAGTAGTATAGGTTGGTGGGAGCGAAACAGCTCTGGGGCCAACGTCCTGACTTTC	CASSIGWWERNSSGANVLTF
NA	TRBV5-1	TRBJ1-4	NA	TGCGCCAGCAGCTTGGCAGGGGCAGGTGGTGAAAAACTGTTTTTT	CASSLAGAGGEKLFF
NA	TRBV2	TRBJ2-3	NA	TGTGCCAGCAGCGCGTGGAGCCCAAGCACAGATACGCAGTATTTT	CASSAWSPSTDTQYF
NA	TRBV4-1	TRBJ1-2	NA	TGCGCCAGCAGCCATCAGGGGAAACAGGGTGGCTACACCTTC	CASSHQGKQGGYTF
NA	TRBV7-2	TRBJ2-1	NA	TGTGCCAGCAGCTTAGTCGGCGGAGGGTACAATGAGCAGTTCTTC	CASSLVGGGYNEQFF
NA	TRBV7-9	TRBJ1-3	NA	TGTGCCAGCAGCTCCCTTAGCTCTGGAAACACCATATATTTT	CASSSLSSGNTIYF
TRBD1	TRBV28	TRBJ1-2	once	TGTGCCACCGTTGGACAGGTTAACTATGGCTACACCTTC	CATVGQVNYGYTF
TRBD1	TRBV2	TRBJ1-5	few	TGTGCCAGCAGTCCTCGGACAGGGGGAAATCATCAGCCCCAGCATTTT	CASSPRTGGNHQPQHF
NA	TRBV28	TRBJ1-3	NA	TGTGCCAGCAGTGGGGGGATAAGCTCTGGAAACACCATATATTTT	CASSGGISSGNTIYF
NA	TRBV7-3	TRBJ2-5	NA	TGTGCCAGCAGCCGATCAGGAAAAGAGACCCAGTACTTC	CASSRSGKETQYF
NA	TRBV6-5	TRBJ1-1	NA	TGTGCCAGTTGGGGTGGACGGGGAAACACTGAAGCTTTCTTT	CASWGGRGNTEAFF
NA	TRBV4-1	TRBJ2-5	NA	TGCGCCAGCAGCCTCGCCGCTCGGGAGACCCAGTACTTC	CASSLAARETQYF
TRBD1	TRBV27	TRBJ1-6	NA	TGTGCCAGCAGTTTCCTAACAGGGGGAGATAATTCACCCCTCCACTTT	CASSFLTGGDNSPLHF
TRBD2	TRBV7-2	TRBJ2-5	NA	TGTGCCAGCAGCTTAGTTTCGTCGGCTAGCGGGAGTGTTAAGACCCAGTACTTC	CASSLVSSASGSVKTQYF
TRBD1	TRBV5-6	TRBJ1-3	NA	TGTGCCAGCAGCTACCGGGACAGGGGGCGTTCTGGAAACACCATATATTTT	CASSYRDRGRSGNTIYF
TRBD1	TRBV3-1/TRBV3-2	TRBJ1-2	NA	TGTGCCAGCAGCCTCCGTACGACAGGGATGCTTGAGGGCTACACCTTC	CASSLRTTGMLEGYTF
NA	TRBV27	TRBJ2-7	once	TGTGCCAGCAGTTTTGGGGCAGGCTACGAGCAGTACTTC	CASSFGAGYEQYF
NA	TRBV28	TRBJ2-7	NA	TGTGCCAGCAGTTTAGAGGGTATGCGTGAGCAGTACTTC	CASSLEGMREQYF
TRBD1	TRBV5-1	TRBJ1-1	NA	TGCGCCAGCAGCGTGGGACAGGCAACGGAAGCTTTCTTT	CASSVGQATEAFF
NA	TRBV5-4	TRBJ1-4	NA	TGTGCCAGCAGCCAGGACTACCAGGGAAATGAAAAACTGTTTTTT	CASSQDYQGNEKLFF
NA	TRBV10-2	TRBJ2-2	NA	TGCGCCAGCAGTACCGGGACAAGGGACTACGGGGAGCTGTTTTTT	CASSTGTRDYGELFF
NA	TRBV28	TRBJ1-5	NA	TGTGCCAGCAGTTTAGACAGGCCCGATCAGCCCCAGCATTTT	CASSLDRPDQPQHF
TRBD1	TRBV19	TRBJ1-2	NA	TGTGCCAGTAGCAACTGGACAGGGGGCGACGGCTACACCTTC	CASSNWTGGDGYTF
NA	TRBV4-1	TRBJ1-4	NA	TGCGCCAGCAGCCAAGAGGGAGGGCAGGGCGAAAAACTGTTTTTT	CASSQEGGQGEKLFF
NA	TRBV7-3	TRBJ2-3	NA	TGTGCCAGCAGCGGGACAAGGGGAGATACGCAGTATTTT	CASSGTRGDTQYF
TRBD2	TRBV19	TRBJ2-3	few	TGTGCCAGTACCCCTCTAGCGGGAGTCTCAGATACGCAGTATTTT	CASTPLAGVSDTQYF